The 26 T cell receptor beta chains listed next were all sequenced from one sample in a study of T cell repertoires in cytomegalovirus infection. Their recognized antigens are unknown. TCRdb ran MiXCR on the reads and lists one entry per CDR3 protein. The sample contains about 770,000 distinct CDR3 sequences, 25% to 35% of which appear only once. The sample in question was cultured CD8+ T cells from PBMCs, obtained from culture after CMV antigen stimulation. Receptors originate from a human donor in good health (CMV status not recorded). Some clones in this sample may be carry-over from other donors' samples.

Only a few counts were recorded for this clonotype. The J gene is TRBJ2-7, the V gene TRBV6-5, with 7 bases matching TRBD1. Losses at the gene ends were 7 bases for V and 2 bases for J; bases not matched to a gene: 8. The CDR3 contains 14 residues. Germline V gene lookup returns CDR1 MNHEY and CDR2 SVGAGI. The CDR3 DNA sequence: TGTGCCAGCAAAAAGACAGGGCACACCTACGAGCAGTACGTC. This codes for CASKKTGHTYEQYV.

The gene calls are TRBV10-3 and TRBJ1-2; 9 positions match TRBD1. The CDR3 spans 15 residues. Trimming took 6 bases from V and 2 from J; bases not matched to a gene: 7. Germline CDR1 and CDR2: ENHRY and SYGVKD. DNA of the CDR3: TGTGCCATCAGGAGAAGACAGGGGGAGAACTATGGCTACACCTTC. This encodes CAIRRRQGENYGYTF.

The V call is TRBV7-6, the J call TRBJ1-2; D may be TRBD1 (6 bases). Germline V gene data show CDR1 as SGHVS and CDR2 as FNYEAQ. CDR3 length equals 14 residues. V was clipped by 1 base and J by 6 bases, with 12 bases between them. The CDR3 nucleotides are TGTGCCAGCAGCTTAGAATCAGGGGCGAATGGCTACACCTTC. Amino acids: CASSLESGANGYTF.

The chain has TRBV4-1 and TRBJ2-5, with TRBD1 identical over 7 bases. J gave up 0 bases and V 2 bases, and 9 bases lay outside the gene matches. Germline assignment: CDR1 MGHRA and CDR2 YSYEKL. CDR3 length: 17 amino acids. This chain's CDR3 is CASSQLGQDLYQETQYF. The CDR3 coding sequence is TGCGCCAGCAGCCAACTCGGACAGGACCTATACCAAGAGACCCAGTACTTC.

CDR3 coding DNA: TGTGCCAGCAGCTTGAAAGGGATGTATCAGCCCCAGCATTTT. Amino acid sequence: CASSLKGMYQPQHF. The chain employs TRBV5-6 and TRBJ1-5; D not resolved. V lost 1 base and J 5 bases, leaving 10 bases between the germline ends. Germline values: CDR1 SGHDT, CDR2 YYEEEE. The CDR3 consists of 14 residues.

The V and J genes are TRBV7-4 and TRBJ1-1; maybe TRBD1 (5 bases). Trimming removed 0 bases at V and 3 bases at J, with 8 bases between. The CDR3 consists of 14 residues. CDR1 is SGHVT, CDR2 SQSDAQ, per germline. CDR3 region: CASSLAGEYTEAFF. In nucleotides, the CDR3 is TGTGCCAGCAGCTTAGCGGGGGAATACACTGAAGCTTTCTTT.

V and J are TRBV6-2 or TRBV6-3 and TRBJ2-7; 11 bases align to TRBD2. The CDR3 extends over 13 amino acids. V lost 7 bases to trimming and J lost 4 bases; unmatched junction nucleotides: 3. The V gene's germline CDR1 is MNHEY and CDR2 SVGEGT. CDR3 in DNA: TGTGCCAGCACCGGGACTAGCGGTTACGAGCAGTACGTC. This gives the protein CASTGTSGYEQYV.

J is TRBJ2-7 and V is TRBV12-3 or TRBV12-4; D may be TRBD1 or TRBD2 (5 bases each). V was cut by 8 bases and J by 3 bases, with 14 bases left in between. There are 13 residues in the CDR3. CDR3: CASQNRDDYEQYF. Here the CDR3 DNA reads TGTGCCAGCCAGAACCGGGACGACTACGAGCAGTACTTC.

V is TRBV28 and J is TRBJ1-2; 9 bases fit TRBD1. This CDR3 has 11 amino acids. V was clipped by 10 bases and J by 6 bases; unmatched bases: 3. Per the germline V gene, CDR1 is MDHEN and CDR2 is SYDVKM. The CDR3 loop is CATWDRDGYTF. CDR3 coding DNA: TGTGCCACCTGGGACAGGGATGGCTACACCTTC.

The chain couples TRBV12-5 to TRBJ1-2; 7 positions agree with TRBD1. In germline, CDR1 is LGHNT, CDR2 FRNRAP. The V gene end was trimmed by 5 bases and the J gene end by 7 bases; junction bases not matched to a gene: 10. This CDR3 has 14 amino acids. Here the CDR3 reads CASGRSDREGGYTF. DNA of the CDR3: TGTGCTAGTGGTCGATCCGACAGGGAAGGTGGCTACACCTTC.

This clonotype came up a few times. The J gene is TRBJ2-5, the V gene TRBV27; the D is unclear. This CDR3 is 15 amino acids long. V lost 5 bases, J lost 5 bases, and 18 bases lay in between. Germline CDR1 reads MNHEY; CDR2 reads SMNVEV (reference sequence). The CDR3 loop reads CASSPQNAGLETQYF. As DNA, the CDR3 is TGTGCCAGCAGTCCCCAAAACGCTGGGCTCGAGACCCAGTACTTC.

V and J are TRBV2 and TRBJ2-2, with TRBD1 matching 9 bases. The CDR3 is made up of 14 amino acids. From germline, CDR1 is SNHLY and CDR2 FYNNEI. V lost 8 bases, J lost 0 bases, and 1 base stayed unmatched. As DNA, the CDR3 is TGTGCCAGCGGGGACAGGGCGAACACCGGGGAGCTGTTTTTT. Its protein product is CASGDRANTGELFF.

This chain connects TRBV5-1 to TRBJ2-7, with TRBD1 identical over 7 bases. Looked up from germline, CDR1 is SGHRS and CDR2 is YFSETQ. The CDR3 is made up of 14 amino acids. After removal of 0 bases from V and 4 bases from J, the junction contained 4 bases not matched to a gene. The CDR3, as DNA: TGCGCCAGCAGCTTGGAAGGGGGCCGGTACGAGCAGTACTTC. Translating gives CASSLEGGRYEQYF.

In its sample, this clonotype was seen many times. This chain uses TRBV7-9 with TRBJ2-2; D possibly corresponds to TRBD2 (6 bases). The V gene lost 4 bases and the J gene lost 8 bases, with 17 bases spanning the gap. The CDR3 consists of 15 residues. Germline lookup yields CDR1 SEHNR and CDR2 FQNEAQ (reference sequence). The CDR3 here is CASSSQEGSRGELFF. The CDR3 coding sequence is TGTGCCAGCAGCTCCCAGGAGGGCTCTCGGGGGGAGCTGTTTTTT.

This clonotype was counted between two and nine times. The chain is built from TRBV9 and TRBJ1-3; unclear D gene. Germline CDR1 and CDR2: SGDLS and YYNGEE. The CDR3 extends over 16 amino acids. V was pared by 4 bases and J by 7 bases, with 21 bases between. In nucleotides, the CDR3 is TGTGCCAGCAGCCACCCGACCGCACCGAGGAAGAACACCATATATTTT. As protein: CASSHPTAPRKNTIYF. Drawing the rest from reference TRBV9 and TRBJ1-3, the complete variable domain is DSGVTQTPKHLITATGQRVTLRCSPRSGDLSVYWYQQSLDQGLQFLIQYYNGEERAKGNILERFSAQQFPDLHSELNLSSLELGDSALYFCASSHPTAPRKNTIYFGEGSWLTVV.

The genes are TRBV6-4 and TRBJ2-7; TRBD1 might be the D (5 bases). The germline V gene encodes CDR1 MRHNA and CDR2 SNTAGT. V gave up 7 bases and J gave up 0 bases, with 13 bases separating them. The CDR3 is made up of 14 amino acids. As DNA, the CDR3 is TGTGCCAGCAAGAGAGACAGTGCCTCCTACGAGCAGTACTTC. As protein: CASKRDSASYEQYF.

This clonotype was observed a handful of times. The CDR3 coding sequence is TGCGCCAGCAGCCAACCCCCCGCCGGGACCACTGAAGCTTTCTTT. Amino acid sequence: CASSQPPAGTTEAFF. The chain uses TRBV4-1 and TRBJ1-1; tentatively, D is TRBD1 (5 bases). V was trimmed by 2 bases and J by 4 bases, leaving 14 bases between them. This CDR3 spans 15 amino acids. Germline V gene data show CDR1 as MGHRA and CDR2 as YSYEKL.

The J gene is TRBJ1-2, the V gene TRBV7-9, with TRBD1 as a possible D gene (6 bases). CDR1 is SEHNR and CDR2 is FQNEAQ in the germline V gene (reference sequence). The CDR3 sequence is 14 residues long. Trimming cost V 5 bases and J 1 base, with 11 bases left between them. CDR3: CASSPGGFNYGYTF. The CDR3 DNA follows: TGTGCCAGCAGCCCGGGGGGCTTTAACTATGGCTACACCTTC.

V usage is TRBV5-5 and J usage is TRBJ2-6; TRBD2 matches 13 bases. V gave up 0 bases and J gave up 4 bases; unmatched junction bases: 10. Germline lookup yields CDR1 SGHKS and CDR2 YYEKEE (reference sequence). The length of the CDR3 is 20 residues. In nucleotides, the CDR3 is TGTGCCAGCAGCTTGGGACCTACTAGCGGGGGGGCTGAAGGGGCCAACGTCCTGACTTTC. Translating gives CASSLGPTSGGAEGANVLTF. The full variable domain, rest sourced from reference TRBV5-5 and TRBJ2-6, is DAGVTQSPTHLIKTRGQQVTLRCSPISGHKSVSWYQQVLGQGPQFIFQYYEKEERGRGNFPDRFSARQFPNYSSELNVNALLLGDSALYLCASSLGPTSGGAEGANVLTFGAGSRLTVL.

CDR3 nucleotides: TGTGCCAGCTCACCACCGTACTCATACTATGGCTACACCTTC. Its protein is CASSPPYSYYGYTF. The V and J genes are TRBV18 and TRBJ1-2, with D unresolved. This CDR3 is 14 amino acids long. CDR1 and CDR2 from the germline V gene are KGHSH and LQKENI. Trimming stripped 0 bases from V and 3 bases from J, with 8 bases between.

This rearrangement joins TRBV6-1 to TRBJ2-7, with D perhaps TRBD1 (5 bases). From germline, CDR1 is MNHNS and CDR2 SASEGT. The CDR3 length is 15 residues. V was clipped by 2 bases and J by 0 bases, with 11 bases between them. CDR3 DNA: TGTGCCAGCAGTGAATCGACAGCCTCCTCCTACGAGCAGTACGTC. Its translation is CASSESTASSYEQYV.

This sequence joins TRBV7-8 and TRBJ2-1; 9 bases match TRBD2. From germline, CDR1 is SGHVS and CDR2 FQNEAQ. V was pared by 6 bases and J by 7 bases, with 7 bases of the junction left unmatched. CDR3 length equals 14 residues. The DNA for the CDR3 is TGTGCCAGCAGTTTTAGCGGGGGAGTTAATGAGCAGTTCTTC. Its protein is CASSFSGGVNEQFF.

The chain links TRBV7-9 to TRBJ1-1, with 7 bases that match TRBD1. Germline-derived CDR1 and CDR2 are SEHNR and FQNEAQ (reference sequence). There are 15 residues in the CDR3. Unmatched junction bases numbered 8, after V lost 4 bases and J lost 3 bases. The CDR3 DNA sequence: TGTGCCAGCAGCTCAACAAGGGGGCTTGACACTGAAGCTTTCTTT. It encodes CASSSTRGLDTEAFF. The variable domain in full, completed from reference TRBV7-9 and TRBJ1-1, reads DTGVSQNPRHKITKRGQNVTFRCDPISEHNRLYWYRQTLGQGPEFLTYFQNEAQLEKSRLLSDRFSAERPKGSFSTLEIQRTEQGDSAMYLCASSSTRGLDTEAFFGQGTRLTVV.

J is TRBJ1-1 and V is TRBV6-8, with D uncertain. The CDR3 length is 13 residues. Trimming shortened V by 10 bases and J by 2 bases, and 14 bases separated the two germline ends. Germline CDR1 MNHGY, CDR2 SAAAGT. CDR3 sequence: CATGFIQNTEAFF. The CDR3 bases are TGTGCCACCGGATTCATACAAAACACTGAAGCTTTCTTT.

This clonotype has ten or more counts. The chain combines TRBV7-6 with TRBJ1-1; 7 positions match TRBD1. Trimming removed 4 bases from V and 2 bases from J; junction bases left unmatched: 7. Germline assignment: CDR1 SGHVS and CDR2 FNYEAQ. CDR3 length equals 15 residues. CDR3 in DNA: TGTGCCAGCAGCTCGACAGGGTCGGGAAACACTGAAGCTTTCTTT. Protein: CASSSTGSGNTEAFF.

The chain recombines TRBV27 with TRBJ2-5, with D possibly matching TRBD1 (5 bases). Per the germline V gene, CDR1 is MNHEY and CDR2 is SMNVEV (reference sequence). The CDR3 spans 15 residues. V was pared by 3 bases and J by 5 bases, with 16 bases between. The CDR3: CASSFTSGMRETQYF. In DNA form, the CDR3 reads TGTGCCAGCAGTTTTACCTCAGGGATGAGGGAGACCCAGTACTTC.